A single sample is the source of the 22 T cell receptor beta chains below, sequenced in a study of cytomegalovirus exposure and HLA in healthy donors. Amplification used 60 Vbeta primers and 13 Jbeta primers. Using immunoSEQ multiplex PCR, the repertoire was profiled, and TCRdb retains in-frame clones only, with some absent. The sample consists of 86,000 or so clones, about 76% of them appearing once. Input material: PBMCs. These receptors were collected from a woman aged 40 to 55 in good health and CMV-seropositive.

V gene TRBV7-9 combines with J gene TRBJ2-2; D remains unclear. V was pared by 3 bases and J by 0 bases, with 5 bases between. Germline assignment: CDR1 SEHNR and CDR2 FQNEAQ (reference sequence). This CDR3 spans 14 amino acids. The DNA of the CDR3 is TGTGCCAGCAGCTTTTCATCGAACACCGGGGAGCTGTTTTTT. Translation gives CASSFSSNTGELFF.

This rearrangement joins TRBV7-2 to TRBJ1-2, with 9 bases identical to TRBD1. This CDR3 is built from 15 residues. Trimming removed 5 bases from V and 1 base from J; junction bases left unmatched: 5. CDR1 is SGHTA and CDR2 is FQGNSA in the germline V gene. CDR3 loop: CASSNRDRDNYGYTF. In DNA, the CDR3 is TGTGCCAGCAGCAACCGGGACAGGGATAACTATGGCTACACCTTC.

The genes are TRBV6-4 and TRBJ1-1; D unclear. Trimming took off 2 bases at V and 1 base at J, with 8 bases between the two ends. The CDR3 contains 14 residues. Looked up from germline, CDR1 is MRHNA and CDR2 is SNTAGT. This chain's CDR3 is CASSDTETNTEAFF. Here the CDR3 DNA reads TGTGCCAGCAGTGACACAGAGACGAACACTGAAGCTTTCTTT.

V is TRBV19 and J is TRBJ1-1; 7 nucleotides match TRBD1. The CDR3 totals 15 residues. Germline CDR1 and CDR2: LNHDA and SQIVND (reference sequence). V trimming: 3 bases; J trimming: 3 bases; junction bases outside the gene matches: 7. DNA for the CDR3: TGTGCCAGTAGTATTCTGGGACAGAGATACACTGAAGCTTTCTTT. Its translation: CASSILGQRYTEAFF.

This sequence joins TRBV6-5 and TRBJ1-5; D is unclear. The CDR3 consists of 15 residues. V was clipped by 0 bases and J by 0 bases, with 6 bases between them. Per germline, CDR1 MNHEY and CDR2 SVGAGI. The CDR3 DNA is TGTGCCAGCAGTTACTCAGAAGCTAGCAATCAGCCCCAGCATTTT. Its protein product is CASSYSEASNQPQHF.

V and J are TRBV7-2 and TRBJ2-1, with 11 bases aligning to TRBD2. From germline, CDR1 is SGHTA and CDR2 FQGNSA. This CDR3 contains 19 residues. V shed 1 base, J shed 5 bases, and the junction held 13 bases outside the gene matches. The CDR3 loop is CASSLVAVAGGARDNEQFF. The CDR3 region has the DNA TGTGCCAGCAGCTTAGTGGCTGTAGCGGGGGGGGCTCGGGACAATGAGCAGTTCTTC.

The CDR3 nucleotides are TGTGCCAGTAGTATAGTGGCGGGGGGGCCTAATGAGCAGTTCTTC. Protein sequence: CASSIVAGGPNEQFF. V usage is TRBV19 and J usage is TRBJ2-1; TRBD2 matches at 9 bases. This CDR3 has 15 residues. Germline V CDR1 and CDR2: LNHDA, SQIVND (reference sequence). Unmatched junction bases numbered 5, after V lost 1 base and J lost 7 bases.

The chain couples TRBV11-3 to TRBJ2-5, with D unresolved. The J call could be wrong; TRBJ2-7 is a better fit for the DNA end. Germline V gene lookup returns CDR1 SGHNT and CDR2 YENEEA. The CDR3 loop spans 13 amino acids. The CDR3 region has the DNA TGTGCCAGCAGCTTTGACGGGTCTACCGAGCAGTACTTC. Residues: CASSFDGSTEQYF.

This clone was observed a single time. The V call is TRBV6-1, the J call TRBJ2-5; unclear D gene. CDR3 length: 12 amino acids. V lost 5 bases and J 5 bases, leaving 9 bases between the germline ends. Germline V gene lookup returns CDR1 MNHNS and CDR2 SASEGT. The CDR3 here is CASSPTRETQYF. DNA of the CDR3: TGTGCCAGCAGTCCAACGAGGGAGACCCAGTACTTC.

The gene calls are TRBV4-3 and TRBJ2-7; 11 bases are a match to TRBD2. The CDR3 extends over 15 amino acids. The V and J ends lost 2 bases and 4 bases, in that order; junction bases with no gene match: 4. Germline V lookup: CDR1 LGHNA, CDR2 YSLEER. CDR3 sequence: CASSQSGTSGYEQYF. The DNA for the CDR3 is TGCGCCAGCAGCCAATCCGGGACTAGCGGTTACGAGCAGTACTTC.

The chain combines TRBV6-5 with TRBJ1-4, with 9 positions matching TRBD1. From germline, CDR1 is MNHEY and CDR2 SVGAGI. CDR3 size: 15 residues. With 0 bases clipped from V and 8 bases from J, the junction kept 4 bases outside the gene matches. This CDR3 reads CASSYSGQGFEKLFF. The CDR3 region has the DNA TGTGCCAGCAGTTACTCGGGACAGGGCTTCGAAAAACTGTTTTTT.

This chain connects TRBV7-3 to TRBJ2-3; the D gene is possibly TRBD2 (5 bases). CDR1 is SGHTA, CDR2 FQGTGA, per germline. Trimming removed 0 bases at V and 2 bases at J, with 6 bases between. This CDR3 is 14 amino acids long. The CDR3 DNA follows: TGTGCCAGCAGCTTAACCGGGGTCACAGATACGCAGTATTTT. The encoded protein is CASSLTGVTDTQYF.

The sample holds a few counts of this clone. The V call is TRBV25-1, the J call TRBJ1-1, with a weak D call TRBD1 (5 bases). Germline values: CDR1 MGHDK, CDR2 SYGVNS. V lost 1 base and J lost 3, with 12 bases in between. This CDR3 has 15 residues. The CDR3 protein is CASSESAGPDTEAFF. The CDR3 DNA sequence: TGTGCCAGCAGTGAATCGGCAGGGCCGGACACTGAAGCTTTCTTT. The full variable domain, completed using reference TRBV25-1 and TRBJ1-1, is EADIYQTPRYLVIGTGKKITLECSQTMGHDKMYWYQQDPGMELHLIHYSYGVNSTEKGDLSSESTVSRIRTEHFPLTLESARPSHTSQYLCASSESAGPDTEAFFGQGTRLTVV.

A word on this clone: Other nucleotide sequences in the sample specify the same CDR3. The chain combines TRBV6-1 with TRBJ2-7, with a tentative D call TRBD2 (5 bases). The V end was cut by 4 bases, the J end by 7 bases, with 17 bases between. The germline CDR1 and CDR2 sequences are MNHNS and SASEGT. The CDR3 runs to 14 residues. CDR3 nucleotides: TGTGCCAGCAGTGGGACCAGCGGAGGAGGTGAGCAGTACTTC. The encoded protein is CASSGTSGGGEQYF.

The genes are TRBV2 and TRBJ2-7; TRBD2 agrees at 12 bases. Germline V gives CDR1 SNHLY, CDR2 FYNNEI. After removal of 2 bases from V and 3 bases from J, the junction contained 11 bases not matched to a gene. The CDR3 covers 18 residues. CDR3 DNA sequence: TGTGCCAGCAGTGAAACCGGGACTAGCGGGTTCCGTGGCTACGAGCAGTACTTC. It yields the protein CASSETGTSGFRGYEQYF.

The V call is TRBV7-8, the J call TRBJ1-1; no definite D call. CDR3 length: 12 residues. Germline lookup yields CDR1 SGHVS and CDR2 FQNEAQ. Deletions cut 3 bases from V and 0 bases from J, with 2 bases between. The CDR3 here is CASSFVNTEAFF. The CDR3 nucleotides read TGTGCCAGCAGCTTCGTGAACACTGAAGCTTTCTTT.

The chain employs TRBV15 and TRBJ2-7, with a possible D match to TRBD1 (6 bases). The CDR3 is 16 amino acids. In germline, CDR1 is LNHNV, CDR2 YYDKDF (reference sequence). With 1 base removed from V and 2 bases from J, the gap between germline ends came to 15 bases. CDR3 residues: CATSRGIGTKTYEQYF. As DNA, the CDR3 is TGTGCCACCAGCAGAGGAATCGGGACAAAGACCTACGAGCAGTACTTC.

V and J are TRBV11-2 and TRBJ1-1; no clear D gene. The V gene's germline CDR1 is SGHAT and CDR2 FQNNGV. The V end was cut by 3 bases, the J end by 2 bases, with 7 bases between. There are 13 residues in the CDR3. Written as DNA, the CDR3 is TGTGCCAGCAGCTTTTTACATAACACTGAAGCTTTCTTT. Its protein is CASSFLHNTEAFF. Drawing the rest from reference TRBV11-2 and TRBJ1-1, the complete variable domain is EAGVAQSPRYKIIEKRQSVAFWCNPISGHATLYWYQQILGQGPKLLIQFQNNGVVDDSQLPKDRFSAERLKGVDSTLKIQPAKLEDSAVYLCASSFLHNTEAFFGQGTRLTVV.

This clone has more than one count but fewer than ten. The J gene is TRBJ2-1, the V gene TRBV4-1; 12 bases agree with TRBD1. CDR1 is MGHRA and CDR2 is YSYEKL in the germline V gene. This CDR3 spans 20 amino acids. V lost 2 bases and J lost 7; bases outside the gene matches: 18. For the CDR3, the DNA is TGCGCCAGCAGCCAACCTAACCGCCCGGGACAGGGGGCAATGGCTAATGAGCAGTTCTTC. Amino acids: CASSQPNRPGQGAMANEQFF.

The chain couples TRBV11-3 to TRBJ2-7; tentatively, D is TRBD1 (5 bases). The CDR3 length is 15 residues. CDR1 is SGHNT, CDR2 YENEEA, per germline. Trimming left V 3 bases short and J 1 base short, with 13 bases between. Here the CDR3 DNA reads TGTGCCAGCAGCTTCACAGGCCACCTTTCCTACGAGCAGTACTTC. Translated: CASSFTGHLSYEQYF. The full variable domain, with the rest looked up from reference TRBV11-3 and TRBJ2-7, is EAGVVQSPRYKIIEKKQPVAFWCNPISGHNTLYWYLQNLGQGPELLIRYENEEAVDDSQLPKDRFSAERLKGVDSTLKIQPAELGDSAVYLCASSFTGHLSYEQYFGPGTRLTVT.

V gene TRBV28 combines with J gene TRBJ1-1; D gene uncertain. CDR3 length: 11 amino acids. Between the trimmed V and J ends, which lost 4 bases and 11 bases, there was a span of 11 bases. Looked up from germline, CDR1 is MDHEN and CDR2 is SYDVKM. CDR3 amino acids: CASSSPTAAFF. Here the CDR3 DNA reads TGTGCCAGCAGTTCCCCCACTGCGGCTTTCTTT.

V and J are TRBV5-1 and TRBJ2-3; D might be TRBD1 (5 bases). This CDR3 is built from 15 residues. Trimming cost V 1 base and J 4 bases, with 13 bases left between them. Germline assignment: CDR1 SGHRS and CDR2 YFSETQ. The CDR3 protein is CASSLKVDNADTQYF. As DNA, the CDR3 is TGCGCCAGCAGCTTGAAAGTGGACAACGCAGATACGCAGTATTTT.